The rows below give T cell receptor beta chains drawn from one sample of a study of T cell repertoires in ileal Crohn's disease. Assay used: immunoSEQ multiplex PCR; TCRdb lists only in-frame clones, some missing. The sample yields about 7,400 clones, roughly 79% seen once. The source material was ileal tissue. The receptors here all came from an adult with Crohn's disease. Each CDR3 is given with its conserved first and last residue. D genes are given only for firm matches. Expanded clones get a size class; other rows say once, few or many, or leave the size out.

J gene: TRBJ2-7; clone size: -; V gene: TRBV25-1; D gene: -; CDR3 DNA: TGTGCCAGCAGTGAAAAGTCTGGGAGGTCCGAGCAGTACTTC; CDR3 protein: CASSEKSGRSEQYF
J gene: TRBJ2-7; clone size: -; V gene: TRBV5-1; D gene: TRBD1; CDR3 DNA: TGCGCCAGCAGCCTGGCCTCCGGGACAGGACGCTACGAGCAGTACTTC; CDR3 protein: CASSLASGTGRYEQYF
J gene: TRBJ2-5; clone size: -; V gene: TRBV7-7; D gene: -; CDR3 DNA: TGTGCTAGCAGCTCAAGTAATCAGGAGACCCAGTACTTC; CDR3 protein: CASSSSNQETQYF
J gene: TRBJ2-1; clone size: -; V gene: TRBV7-9; D gene: TRBD2; CDR3 DNA: TGTGCCAGCAGCTTAGCTAGCGGGAGGGGGAATGAGCAGTTCTTC; CDR3 protein: CASSLASGRGNEQFF
J gene: TRBJ2-5; clone size: -; V gene: TRBV14; D gene: TRBD2; CDR3 DNA: TGTGCCAGCAGCCAAGCTAGCGGGCGGCAAGAGACCCAGTACTTC; CDR3 protein: CASSQASGRQETQYF
J gene: TRBJ1-4; clone size: -; V gene: TRBV6-1; D gene: TRBD1; CDR3 DNA: TGTGCCAGCAGTGTTACAGGGGCGGGAGAAAAACTGTTTTTT; CDR3 protein: CASSVTGAGEKLFF
J gene: TRBJ2-2; clone size: -; V gene: TRBV7-8; D gene: -; CDR3 DNA: TGTGCCAGCAGCTTACGGACAGACACCGGGGAGCTGTTTTTT; CDR3 protein: CASSLRTDTGELFF
J gene: TRBJ2-7; clone size: -; V gene: TRBV18; D gene: -; CDR3 DNA: TGTGCCAGCTCACCCGGGACAAACTCGTACGAGCAGTACTTC; CDR3 protein: CASSPGTNSYEQYF
J gene: TRBJ2-5; clone size: -; V gene: TRBV11-2; D gene: TRBD1; CDR3 DNA: TGTGCCAGCAGCTTAGTGAGGACAGGCAAAGAGACCCAGTACTTC; CDR3 protein: CASSLVRTGKETQYF
J gene: TRBJ2-3; clone size: -; V gene: TRBV19; D gene: -; CDR3 DNA: TGTGCCAGTAGTATCCCCCTAAGTGGGGGGTCAGATACGCAGTATTTT; CDR3 protein: CASSIPLSGGSDTQYF
J gene: TRBJ1-2; clone size: once; V gene: TRBV18; D gene: TRBD1; CDR3 DNA: TGTGCCAGCTCACCACAGGGGGCTGGCTACACCTTC; CDR3 protein: CASSPQGAGYTF
J gene: TRBJ1-1; clone size: -; V gene: TRBV18; D gene: -; CDR3 DNA: TGTGCCAGCTCACCACAACGACATTTGAACACTGAAGCTTTCTTT; CDR3 protein: CASSPQRHLNTEAFF
J gene: TRBJ1-5; clone size: -; V gene: TRBV10-2; D gene: -; CDR3 DNA: TGCGCCAGCAGTGTTTCAGGTAGCAATCAGCCCCAGCATTTT; CDR3 protein: CASSVSGSNQPQHF
J gene: TRBJ2-1; clone size: once; V gene: TRBV9; D gene: TRBD2; CDR3 DNA: TGTGCCAGCAGCCCCCGCGGGAGCTCTGGGGCCAATGAGCAGTTCTTC; CDR3 protein: CASSPRGSSGANEQFF
J gene: TRBJ1-5; clone size: -; V gene: TRBV7-9; D gene: -; CDR3 DNA: TGTGCCAGCAGCTTTGACGGACGGGGTGGGCCCCAGCATTTT; CDR3 protein: CASSFDGRGGPQHF
J gene: TRBJ2-2; clone size: -; V gene: TRBV6-4; D gene: -; CDR3 DNA: TGTGCCAGCAGTGACTCGGGCGAATTCACCGGGGAGCTGTTTTTT; CDR3 protein: CASSDSGEFTGELFF
J gene: TRBJ2-5; clone size: -; V gene: TRBV9; D gene: TRBD2; CDR3 DNA: TGTGCCAGCAGCGTTGGGACTAGCGGGAGGATTCGGCAAGAGACCCAGTACTTC; CDR3 protein: CASSVGTSGRIRQETQYF
J gene: TRBJ2-1; clone size: -; V gene: TRBV6-4; D gene: TRBD2; CDR3 DNA: TGTGCCAGCAGTGAGAGGACTAGCGGGAGCAATGAGCAGTTCTTC; CDR3 protein: CASSERTSGSNEQFF
J gene: TRBJ2-7; clone size: -; V gene: TRBV6-5; D gene: -; CDR3 DNA: TGTGCCAGCAGTTACGCCCAGCGGAACGAGCAGTACTTC; CDR3 protein: CASSYAQRNEQYF
J gene: TRBJ2-7; clone size: -; V gene: TRBV25-1; D gene: -; CDR3 DNA: TGTGCCAGCAGTGATCGGTCCTACGAGCAGTACTTC; CDR3 protein: CASSDRSYEQYF
J gene: TRBJ2-5; clone size: -; V gene: TRBV11-1; D gene: -; CDR3 DNA: TGTGCCAGCAGTTTTCGGGAGACCCAGTACTTC; CDR3 protein: CASSFRETQYF
J gene: TRBJ2-3; clone size: -; V gene: TRBV19; D gene: TRBD2; CDR3 DNA: TGTGCCAGTAGTATACCTCTAGCGGGAGGGTCAGATACGCAGTATTTT; CDR3 protein: CASSIPLAGGSDTQYF
J gene: TRBJ2-1; clone size: once; V gene: TRBV29-1; D gene: -; CDR3 DNA: TGCAGCGTTGGAGGTGATAGCAGGGATGAGCAGTTCTTC; CDR3 protein: CSVGGDSRDEQFF
J gene: TRBJ1-6; clone size: -; V gene: TRBV25-1; D gene: -; CDR3 DNA: TGTGCCAGCAGTGAGTCTAGGGGATCGAATAATTCACCCCTCCACTTT; CDR3 protein: CASSESRGSNNSPLHF
J gene: TRBJ2-3; clone size: -; V gene: TRBV7-2; D gene: TRBD2; CDR3 DNA: TGTGCCAGCAGTAGGAGCGGGAGAAGGGATACGCAGTATTTT; CDR3 protein: CASSRSGRRDTQYF
J gene: TRBJ2-1; clone size: -; V gene: TRBV7-6; D gene: TRBD2; CDR3 DNA: TGTGCCAGCAGCTTAGAAAAGGCGGGAGGGCCAAATGAGCAGTTCTTC; CDR3 protein: CASSLEKAGGPNEQFF
J gene: TRBJ1-1; clone size: -; V gene: TRBV6-5; D gene: -; CDR3 DNA: TGTGCCAGCAGTTACTCCCCGACAGCCAACACTGAAGCTTTCTTT; CDR3 protein: CASSYSPTANTEAFF
J gene: TRBJ1-2; clone size: -; V gene: TRBV19; D gene: TRBD1; CDR3 DNA: TGTGCCAGTAGTCCCCTCGGGGACAGGGGCCTCTATGGCTACACCTTC; CDR3 protein: CASSPLGDRGLYGYTF
J gene: TRBJ2-1; clone size: -; V gene: TRBV5-1; D gene: TRBD2; CDR3 DNA: TGCGCCAGCAAGAGTCTAGCGGGAGATGGTGAGCAGTTCTTC; CDR3 protein: CASKSLAGDGEQFF
J gene: TRBJ2-5; clone size: -; V gene: TRBV29-1; D gene: -; CDR3 DNA: TGCAGCGTTGTCACAAATCGTGAGACCCAGTACTTC; CDR3 protein: CSVVTNRETQYF
J gene: TRBJ1-1; clone size: -; V gene: TRBV7-2; D gene: -; CDR3 DNA: TGTGCCAGCAGCTTCTTATCGAGGTTCACTGAAGCTTTCTTT; CDR3 protein: CASSFLSRFTEAFF
J gene: TRBJ2-2; clone size: -; V gene: TRBV5-4; D gene: TRBD1; CDR3 DNA: TGTGCCAGCAGCTTGGGGGACAGGGACGCCGGGGAGCTGTTTTTT; CDR3 protein: CASSLGDRDAGELFF
J gene: TRBJ2-1; clone size: once; V gene: TRBV29-1; D gene: -; CDR3 DNA: TGCAGCGTTGAAGGGGGGGTACGGACAGGTGGACCCCTGAATGAGCAGTTCTTC; CDR3 protein: CSVEGGVRTGGPLNEQFF
J gene: TRBJ1-5; clone size: once; V gene: TRBV10-2; D gene: -; CDR3 DNA: TGCGCCAGCAGTGACTCAGGGGGCAATCAGCCCCAGCATTTT; CDR3 protein: CASSDSGGNQPQHF
J gene: TRBJ2-1; clone size: -; V gene: TRBV25-1; D gene: TRBD2; CDR3 DNA: TGTGCCAGCAGTGATGGGAGGGGAGCCTACAATGAGCAGTTCTTC; CDR3 protein: CASSDGRGAYNEQFF
J gene: TRBJ2-1; clone size: -; V gene: TRBV18; D gene: -; CDR3 DNA: TGTGCCAGCTCACGGAGAGGGGATAGACTAGTCAATGAGCAGTTCTTC; CDR3 protein: CASSRRGDRLVNEQFF
J gene: TRBJ2-7; clone size: -; V gene: TRBV15; D gene: TRBD2; CDR3 DNA: TGTGCCACCGCGGTAGCGGGATCCAGCTCCTACGAGCAGTACTTC; CDR3 protein: CATAVAGSSSYEQYF
J gene: TRBJ1-2; clone size: -; V gene: TRBV2; D gene: TRBD1; CDR3 DNA: TGTGCCAGCACCCAGGGACAGGGTATCGGCTACACCTTC; CDR3 protein: CASTQGQGIGYTF
J gene: TRBJ1-2; clone size: -; V gene: TRBV19; D gene: -; CDR3 DNA: TGTGCCAGTAGCCTCAGCACTAAAGCCTCCTATGGCTACACCTTC; CDR3 protein: CASSLSTKASYGYTF
J gene: TRBJ1-5; clone size: -; V gene: TRBV25-1; D gene: -; CDR3 DNA: TGTGCCAGCAGTGAGGACAGTAATAGCAATCAGCCCCAGCATTTT; CDR3 protein: CASSEDSNSNQPQHF
J gene: TRBJ2-2; clone size: -; V gene: TRBV5-1; D gene: TRBD1; CDR3 DNA: TGCGCCAGCAGAGGGACAGGCGTCACCGGGGAGCTGTTTTTT; CDR3 protein: CASRGTGVTGELFF
J gene: TRBJ2-7; clone size: -; V gene: TRBV2; D gene: -; CDR3 DNA: TGTGCCAGCACTATCGGACAGCCCTACGAGCAGTACTTC; CDR3 protein: CASTIGQPYEQYF
J gene: TRBJ2-5; clone size: -; V gene: TRBV9; D gene: -; CDR3 DNA: TGTGCCAGCAGCGTAGGAGAAGAAGAGACCCAGTACTTC; CDR3 protein: CASSVGEEETQYF
J gene: TRBJ1-3; clone size: -; V gene: TRBV9; D gene: -; CDR3 DNA: TGTGCCAGCAGCCTGGGGGGCTCTGGAAACACCATATATTTT; CDR3 protein: CASSLGGSGNTIYF
J gene: TRBJ2-3; clone size: -; V gene: TRBV18; D gene: TRBD2; CDR3 DNA: TGTGCCAGCTCACCAATGGCGGGAGGGCCTTCGGATACGCAGTATTTT; CDR3 protein: CASSPMAGGPSDTQYF
J gene: TRBJ1-6; clone size: -; V gene: TRBV10-2; D gene: TRBD1; CDR3 DNA: TGCGCCAGCAGGACATCAGACAGGGTAGGTGGACCCCTCCACTTT; CDR3 protein: CASRTSDRVGGPLHF
J gene: TRBJ2-7; clone size: -; V gene: TRBV15; D gene: TRBD1; CDR3 DNA: TGTGCCACCAGCCCGGGACAGCTAAGAACCTACGAGCAGTACTTC; CDR3 protein: CATSPGQLRTYEQYF